This T cell receptor (beta chain) was retrieved from a study of blood T cell repertoires in COVID-19. Study-wide context: There were acute and convalescent COVID-19 samples, and they came from the United States, Italy and Spain. PBMCs, B-cell-depleted T cells, or T cells provided the cDNA or gDNA that made up the material.

Original analysis: From reference gene primer amplification, estimates of nucleated cell counts were derived. Sequencing was performed with immunoSEQ multiplex PCR; in TCRdb, only in-frame clones are kept and a portion is missing. V, J and clone size reflect that table, while D and trimming were determined from the DNA. The sample contains fewer than 200,000 clones, roughly 82% of which appear only once. Seattle patients were enrolled while actively infected and followed longitudinally. This CDR3 is 14 amino acids long. CDR1 is LGHNA, CDR2 YSLEER, per germline. With 2 bases removed from V and 5 bases from J, the gap between germline ends came to 11 bases.

The chain employs TRBV4-3 and TRBJ2-3, with a weak D call TRBD2 (6 bases). The origin of this receptor is an older woman with COVID-19, enrolled during active disease. The sample taken for sequencing was peripheral blood. The CDR3: CASSQSGGRDTQYF. The DNA of the CDR3 is TGCGCCAGCAGCCAATCCGGGGGAAGAGATACGCAGTATTTT.